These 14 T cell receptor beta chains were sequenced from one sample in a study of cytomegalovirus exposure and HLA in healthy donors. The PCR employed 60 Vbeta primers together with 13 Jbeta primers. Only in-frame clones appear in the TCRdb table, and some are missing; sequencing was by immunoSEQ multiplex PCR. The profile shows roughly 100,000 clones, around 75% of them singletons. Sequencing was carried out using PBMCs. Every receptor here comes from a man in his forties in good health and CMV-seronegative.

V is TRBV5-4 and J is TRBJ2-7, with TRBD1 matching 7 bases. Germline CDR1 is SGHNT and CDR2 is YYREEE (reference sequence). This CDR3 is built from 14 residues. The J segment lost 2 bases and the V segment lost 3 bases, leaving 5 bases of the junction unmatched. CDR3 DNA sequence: TGTGCCAGCAGCTCCACAGGGGCAACCTACGAGCAGTACTTC. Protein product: CASSSTGATYEQYF. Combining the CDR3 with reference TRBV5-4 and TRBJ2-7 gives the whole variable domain ETGVTQSPTHLIKTRGQQVTLRCSSQSGHNTVSWYQQALGQGPQFIFQYYREEENGRGNFPPRFSGLQFPNYSSELNVNALELDDSALYLCASSSTGATYEQYFGPGTRLTVT.

The CDR3: CASSLAAASGDQETQYF. The CDR3, as DNA: TGTGCCAGCAGCTTAGCTGCGGCTAGCGGTGATCAAGAGACCCAGTACTTC. J is TRBJ2-5 and V is TRBV7-8, with 7 bases identical to TRBD2. CDR1 and CDR2 (germline): SGHVS, FQNEAQ. The CDR3 sequence is 17 residues long. V shed 0 bases, J shed 2 bases, and the junction held 9 bases outside the gene matches.

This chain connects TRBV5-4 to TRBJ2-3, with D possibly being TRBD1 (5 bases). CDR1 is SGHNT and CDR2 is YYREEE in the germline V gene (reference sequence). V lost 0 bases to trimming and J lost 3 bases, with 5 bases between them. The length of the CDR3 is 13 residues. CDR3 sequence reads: CASSLGQTDTQYF. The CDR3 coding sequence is TGTGCCAGCAGCTTGGGACAGACAGATACGCAGTATTTT.

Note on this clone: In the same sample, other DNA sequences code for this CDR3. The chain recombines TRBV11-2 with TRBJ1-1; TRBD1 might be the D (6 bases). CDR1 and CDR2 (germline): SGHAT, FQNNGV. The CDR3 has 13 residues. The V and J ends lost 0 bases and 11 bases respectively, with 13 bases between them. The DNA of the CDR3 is TGTGCCAGCAGCTTAGATATGACAGGTGTTGCTTTCTTT. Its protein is CASSLDMTGVAFF. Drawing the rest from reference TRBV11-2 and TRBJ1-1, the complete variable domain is EAGVAQSPRYKIIEKRQSVAFWCNPISGHATLYWYQQILGQGPKLLIQFQNNGVVDDSQLPKDRFSAERLKGVDSTLKIQPAKLEDSAVYLCASSLDMTGVAFFGQGTRLTVV.

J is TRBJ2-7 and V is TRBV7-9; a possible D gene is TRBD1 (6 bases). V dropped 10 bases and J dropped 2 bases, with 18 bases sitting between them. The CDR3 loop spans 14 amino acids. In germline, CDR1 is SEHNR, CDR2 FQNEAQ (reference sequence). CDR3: CATDGDNRAYEQYF. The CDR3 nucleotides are TGTGCCACTGACGGGGACAACCGAGCCTACGAGCAGTACTTC.

The CDR3: CASSFSHGTGGYGYTF. CDR3 bases: TGTGCCAGCAGTTTTTCCCACGGGACAGGGGGCTATGGCTACACCTTC. The genes are TRBV27 and TRBJ1-2; 11 positions agree with TRBD1. Looked up from germline, CDR1 is MNHEY and CDR2 is SMNVEV (reference sequence). CDR3 length equals 16 residues. Trimming removed 3 bases from V and 4 bases from J; junction bases left unmatched: 7.

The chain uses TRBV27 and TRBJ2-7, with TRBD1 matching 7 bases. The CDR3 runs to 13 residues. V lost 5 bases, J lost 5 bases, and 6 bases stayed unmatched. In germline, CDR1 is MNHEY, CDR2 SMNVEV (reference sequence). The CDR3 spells CASSTDRAHEQYF. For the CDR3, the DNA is TGTGCCAGCAGTACAGACAGGGCCCACGAGCAGTACTTC.

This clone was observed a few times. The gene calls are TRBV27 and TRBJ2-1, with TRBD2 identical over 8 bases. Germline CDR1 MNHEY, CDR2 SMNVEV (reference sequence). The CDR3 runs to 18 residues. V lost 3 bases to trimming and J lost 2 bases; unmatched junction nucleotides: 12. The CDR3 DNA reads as TGTGCCAGCAGTTTCCAGGTAGCGGGGACAATCACCTACAATGAGCAGTTCTTC. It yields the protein CASSFQVAGTITYNEQFF.

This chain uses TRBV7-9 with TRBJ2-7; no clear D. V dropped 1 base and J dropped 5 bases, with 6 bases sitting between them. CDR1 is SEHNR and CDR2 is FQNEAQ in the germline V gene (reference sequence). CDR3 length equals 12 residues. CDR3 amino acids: CASSLEPHEQYF. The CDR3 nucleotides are TGTGCCAGCAGCTTAGAGCCCCACGAGCAGTACTTC.

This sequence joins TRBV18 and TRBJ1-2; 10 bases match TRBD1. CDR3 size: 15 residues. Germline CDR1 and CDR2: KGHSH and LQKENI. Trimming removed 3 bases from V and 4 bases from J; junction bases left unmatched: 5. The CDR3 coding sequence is TGTGCCAGCTCACCCCGACAGGGGGCGGTCTATGGCTACACCTTC. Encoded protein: CASSPRQGAVYGYTF.

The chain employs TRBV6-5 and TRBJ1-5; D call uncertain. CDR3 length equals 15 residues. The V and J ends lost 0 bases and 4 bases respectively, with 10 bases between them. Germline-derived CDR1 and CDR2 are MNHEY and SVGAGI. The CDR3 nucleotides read TGTGCCAGCAGTTACTCGGACGGGATAAATCAGCCCCAGCATTTT. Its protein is CASSYSDGINQPQHF.

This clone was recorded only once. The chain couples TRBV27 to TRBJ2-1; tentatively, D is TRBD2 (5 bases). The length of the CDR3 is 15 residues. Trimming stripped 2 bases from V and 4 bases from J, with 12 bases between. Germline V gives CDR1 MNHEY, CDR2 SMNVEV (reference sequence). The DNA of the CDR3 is TGTGCCAGCAGTTTACTAGCCACCGAATACAATGAGCAGTTCTTC. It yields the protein CASSLLATEYNEQFF.

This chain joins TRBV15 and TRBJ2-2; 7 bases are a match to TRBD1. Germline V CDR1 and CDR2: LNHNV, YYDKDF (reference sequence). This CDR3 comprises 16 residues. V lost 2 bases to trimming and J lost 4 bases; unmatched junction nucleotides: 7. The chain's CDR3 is CATSRYGQARTGELFF. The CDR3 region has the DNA TGTGCCACCAGCAGATACGGACAGGCGCGCACCGGGGAGCTGTTTTTT.

The CDR3 nucleotides read TGTGCCAGTAGTATGAGGGAGGACACTGAAGCTTTCTTT. Translation: CASSMREDTEAFF. V is TRBV19 and J is TRBJ1-1; D uncertain. The germline CDR1 and CDR2 sequences are LNHDA and SQIVND (reference sequence). This CDR3 region has 13 residues. Trimming cost V 3 bases and J 3 bases, with 8 bases left between them. Complete variable domain (other parts from reference TRBV19 and TRBJ1-1): DGGITQSPKYLFRKEGQNVTLSCEQNLNHDAMYWYRQDPGQGLRLIYYSQIVNDFQKGDIAEGYSVSREKKESFPLTVTSAQKNPTAFYLCASSMREDTEAFFGQGTRLTVV.